Given below is one TCR beta chain in context. Participants' reported clinical history set cohort assignment. People in the exposed group encountered a COVID-19 case within 2 weeks before entering the study. This entry is derived from a study of blood T cell repertoires in COVID-19. The CDR3 is made up of 16 amino acids. V lost 2 bases to trimming and J lost 2 bases; unmatched junction nucleotides: 5. Germline V gives CDR1 MNHEY, CDR2 SMNVEV (reference sequence). TCRdb keeps only in-frame clones here, not all; method: immunoSEQ multiplex PCR. The table has 300,000 or so clones, roughly 86% seen once. The clonotype comes from a woman aged 45-59 years who had been exposed to COVID-19. The sample taken for sequencing was PBMCs or T cells enriched from blood (not recorded which). The chain links TRBV27 to TRBJ1-5, with 8 bases lining up with TRBD1. CDR3 DNA: TGTGCCAGCAGTTTAGGGCAGGGGGCGGGCAATCAGCCCCAGCATTTT. Its translation is CASSLGQGAGNQPQHF.